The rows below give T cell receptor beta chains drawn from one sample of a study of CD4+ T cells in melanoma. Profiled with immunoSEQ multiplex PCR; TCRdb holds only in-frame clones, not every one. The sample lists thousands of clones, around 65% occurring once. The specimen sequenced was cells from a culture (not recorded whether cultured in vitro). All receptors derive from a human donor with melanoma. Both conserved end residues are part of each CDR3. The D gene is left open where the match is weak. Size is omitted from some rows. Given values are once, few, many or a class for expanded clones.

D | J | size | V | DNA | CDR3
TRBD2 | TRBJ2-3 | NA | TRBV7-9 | TGTGCCAGCAGCCCTGCTAGCGGGGGGGGATTCGGCACAGATACGCAGTATTTT | CASSPASGGGFGTDTQYF
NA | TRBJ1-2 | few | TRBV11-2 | TGTGCCAGCAGCTTAACCAAAAGCTACACCTTC | CASSLTKSYTF
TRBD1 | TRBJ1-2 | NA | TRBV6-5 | TGTGCCAGCAGGCCCGGGACAGGTGACTATGGCTACACCTTC | CASRPGTGDYGYTF
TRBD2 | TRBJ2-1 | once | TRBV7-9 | TGTGCCACCCGCACCGGTCCCGGGGGGGGTTACAATGAGCAGTTCTTC | CATRTGPGGGYNEQFF
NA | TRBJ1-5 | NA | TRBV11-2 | TGTGCCAGCAGCTTCGGGGACGGGAATCAGCCCCAGCATTTT | CASSFGDGNQPQHF
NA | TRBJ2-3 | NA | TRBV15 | TGTGCCACCAGCATAGACAGTTTTAAAGATACGCAGTATTTT | CATSIDSFKDTQYF
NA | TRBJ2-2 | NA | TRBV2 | TGTGCCAGCAGCAGGGGAGGGAACACCGGGGAGCTGTTTTTT | CASSRGGNTGELFF
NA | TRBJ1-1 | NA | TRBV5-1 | TGCGCCAGCAGAGACAGCGTTCCGGACACTGAAGCTTTCTTT | CASRDSVPDTEAFF
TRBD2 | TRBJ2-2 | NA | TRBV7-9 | TGTGCCAGCCTACCCCCCGGGGGGGAATCCACCGGGGAGCTGTTTTTT | CASLPPGGESTGELFF
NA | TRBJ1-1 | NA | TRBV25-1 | TGTGCCAGCAGTGAAATGGGGAGCACTGAAGCTTTCTTT | CASSEMGSTEAFF
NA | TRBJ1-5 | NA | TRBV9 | TGTGCCAGCAGCGGGGACACCAATCAGCCCCAGCATTTT | CASSGDTNQPQHF
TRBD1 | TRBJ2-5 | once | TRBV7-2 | TGTGCCAGCAGCTTAGACCGCAGGGGGGAGACCCAGTACTTC | CASSLDRRGETQYF
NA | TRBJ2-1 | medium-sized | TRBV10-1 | TGCGCCAGCAGTGAATCGGAGGGTTTCGGAGAGCAGTTCTTC | CASSESEGFGEQFF
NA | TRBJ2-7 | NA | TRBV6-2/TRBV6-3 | TGTGCCAGCACCCCCGGGCCCTACGAGCAGTACTTC | CASTPGPYEQYF
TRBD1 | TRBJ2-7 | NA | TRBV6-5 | TGTGCCAGCAGGACAGGGGCCGAGCAGTACTTC | CASRTGAEQYF
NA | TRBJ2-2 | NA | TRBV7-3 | TGTGCCAGCAGCTTAGGTGGGGTGAACACCGGGGAGCTGTTTTTT | CASSLGGVNTGELFF
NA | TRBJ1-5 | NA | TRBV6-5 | TGTGCCAGCAGCCTTGGGACATTTAGCAATCAGCCCCAGCATTTT | CASSLGTFSNQPQHF
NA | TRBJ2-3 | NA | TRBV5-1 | TGCGCCAGCAGTTCGGACTGGATCATAGACACAGATACGCAGTATTTT | CASSSDWIIDTDTQYF
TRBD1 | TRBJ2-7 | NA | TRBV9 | TGTGCCAGCAGCGTAGACACAGGGGGCCTCGACGAGCAGTACTTC | CASSVDTGGLDEQYF
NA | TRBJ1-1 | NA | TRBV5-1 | TGCGCCAGCAGCTTGGCGCCGCAGAATGAAGCTTTCTTT | CASSLAPQNEAFF
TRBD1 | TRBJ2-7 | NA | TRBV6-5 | TGTGCCACTAGGACAGGGGGCACCTACGAGCAGTACTTC | CATRTGGTYEQYF
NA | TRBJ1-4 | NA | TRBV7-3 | TGTGCCAGCAGCTTAACGGGGTCACCTAATGAAAAACTGTTTTTT | CASSLTGSPNEKLFF
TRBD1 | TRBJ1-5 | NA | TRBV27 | TGTGCCAGCAGGGGGACAGGGGGCCATCAGCCCCAGCATTTT | CASRGTGGHQPQHF
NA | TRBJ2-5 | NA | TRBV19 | TGTGCCAGTAGTATAGTAAGGGCCCGGCAAGAGACCCAGTACTTC | CASSIVRARQETQYF
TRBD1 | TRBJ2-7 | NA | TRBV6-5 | TGTGCCAGCAGTTACGGACAGGGAGCGGGCGAGCAGTACTTC | CASSYGQGAGEQYF
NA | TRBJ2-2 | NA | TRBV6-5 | TGTGCCAGCAGTTCCACAGACAACTGGGTCGGGGAGCTGTTTTTT | CASSSTDNWVGELFF
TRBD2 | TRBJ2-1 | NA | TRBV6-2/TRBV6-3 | TGTGCCAGCAGTTACTCCTTACTAGCGGGGGGCCGGGGTGAGCAGTTCTTC | CASSYSLLAGGRGEQFF
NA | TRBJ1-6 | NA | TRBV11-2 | TGTGCCAGCAGCCCCGACGGTTACATGAAGAGAGATTCACCCCTCCACTTT | CASSPDGYMKRDSPLHF
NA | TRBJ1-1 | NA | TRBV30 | TGTGCCTGGCTGGGGGGTCCCCGCCAAGCTTTCTTT | CAWLGGPRQAFF
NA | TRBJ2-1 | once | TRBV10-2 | TGCGCCAGCAGTGAGTCACCTCAAAATGAGCAGTTCTTC | CASSESPQNEQFF
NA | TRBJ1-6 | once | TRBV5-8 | TGTGCCAGCAGCTCCCAGGGAGAGCACTATAATTCACCCCTCCACTTT | CASSSQGEHYNSPLHF